The 18 T cell receptor beta chains below were found in one sample sequenced in a study of shared clonotypes between healthy human individuals. Sequencing used immunoSEQ multiplex PCR; TCRdb keeps in-frame clones, though not all of them. This sample has approximately 2,000,000 clones, with 85% to 95% found just once. The sample taken for sequencing was naive CD4+ T cells from PBMCs. Subset reported: CD45RA+ positively selected. These TCRs come from a man between 18 and 35 years old in good health. Some clones in this sample may be carry-over from other donors' samples.

J is TRBJ2-1 and V is TRBV28, with 7 bases fitting TRBD2. V shed 3 bases, J shed 9 bases, and the junction held 11 bases outside the gene matches. CDR3 size: 15 residues. Per the germline V gene, CDR1 is MDHEN and CDR2 is SYDVKM. The CDR3 sequence: CASSFVRGSSSEQFF. The CDR3 DNA follows: TGTGCCAGCAGTTTCGTCCGCGGGAGCTCTAGTGAGCAGTTCTTC.

The rearrangement joins TRBV6-1 to TRBJ2-7; 12 bases are a match to TRBD2. CDR1 and CDR2 (germline): MNHNS, SASEGT. The CDR3 consists of 16 residues. V shed 1 base and J 2 bases; nucleotides not matched to a gene: 3. CDR3 residues: CASSEVRLAGAYEQYF. As DNA, the CDR3 is TGTGCCAGCAGTGAAGTAAGACTAGCGGGAGCCTACGAGCAGTACTTC.

This chain connects TRBV10-3 to TRBJ2-2; 10 nucleotides line up with TRBD2. The CDR3 sequence is 15 residues long. V lost 2 bases and J lost 5; bases outside the gene matches: 2. Germline loops: CDR1 ENHRY, CDR2 SYGVKD. This chain's CDR3 is CAISEGLAVTGELFF. In DNA form, the CDR3 reads TGTGCCATCAGTGAGGGACTAGCGGTAACCGGGGAGCTGTTTTTT.

The gene calls are TRBV28 and TRBJ2-7; D unclear. CDR1 MDHEN and CDR2 SYDVKM come from the germline V gene. V was cut by 8 bases and J by 3 bases, with 14 bases left in between. The length of the CDR3 is 13 residues. The CDR3, as DNA: TGTGCCAGCGGACCAAGTCCCCTCTACGAGCAGTACTTC. It yields the protein CASGPSPLYEQYF.

The chain joins TRBV2 to TRBJ2-2; 7 bases match TRBD2. CDR3 size: 15 residues. V dropped 8 bases and J dropped 3; count of bases not matched to a gene: 9. Germline CDR1 reads SNHLY; CDR2 reads FYNNEI. CDR3 in DNA: TGTGCCAGCGCCCCCGGGACTACCGACACCGGGGAGCTGTTTTTT. This encodes CASAPGTTDTGELFF.

This rearrangement joins TRBV5-4 to TRBJ2-1; TRBD1 might be the D (5 bases). Germline V lookup: CDR1 SGHNT, CDR2 YYREEE (reference sequence). Trimming removed 3 bases at V and 11 bases at J, with 9 bases between. This CDR3 has 11 residues. The CDR3, as DNA: TGTGCCAGCAGCTCCGACAGAAAGCAGTTCTTC. As protein: CASSSDRKQFF.

This rearrangement joins TRBV11-1 to TRBJ2-7, with D perhaps TRBD1 (6 bases). CDR3 size: 14 residues. V was pared by 5 bases and J by 3 bases, with 14 bases between. In germline, CDR1 is SGHAT, CDR2 FQDESV (reference sequence). The CDR3 nucleotides read TGTGCCAGCAGCCGGAGCGGACAGAACTACGAGCAGTACTTC. Its translation: CASSRSGQNYEQYF. The full variable domain, rest sourced from reference TRBV11-1 and TRBJ2-7, is EAEVAQSPRYKITEKSQAVAFWCDPISGHATLYWYRQILGQGPELLVQFQDESVVDDSQLPKDRFSAERLKGVDSTLKIQPAELGDSAMYLCASSRSGQNYEQYFGPGTRLTVT.

V is TRBV25-1 and J is TRBJ1-4; the D gene is possibly TRBD1 (6 bases). The germline V gene encodes CDR1 MGHDK and CDR2 SYGVNS. This CDR3 contains 13 residues. The V end lost 2 bases, the J end lost 10 bases, and 11 bases lay between the germline ends. CDR3 amino acids: CASSETGRGKLFF. The CDR3 DNA is TGTGCCAGCAGTGAAACAGGGAGGGGAAAACTGTTTTTT. The full variable domain, its missing parts supplied by reference TRBV25-1 and TRBJ1-4, is EADIYQTPRYLVIGTGKKITLECSQTMGHDKMYWYQQDPGMELHLIHYSYGVNSTEKGDLSSESTVSRIRTEHFPLTLESARPSHTSQYLCASSETGRGKLFFGSGTQLSVL.

The chain uses TRBV9 and TRBJ2-5, with D maybe TRBD2 (6 bases). Germline V gene lookup returns CDR1 SGDLS and CDR2 YYNGEE. The CDR3 length is 15 residues. Between the trimmed V and J ends, which lost 4 bases and 3 bases, there was a span of 16 bases. The CDR3 DNA sequence: TGTGCCAGCAGCCCAAGGGAGGTCAGAAAAGAGACCCAGTACTTC. Amino acid sequence: CASSPREVRKETQYF.

In nucleotides, the CDR3 is TGCGCCAGCAGCACCCTCACCTGGACTAGCGGGAGCACAGATACGCAGTATTTT. Protein product: CASSTLTWTSGSTDTQYF. This chain links TRBV4-1 with TRBJ2-3; 11 bases line up with TRBD2. The germline V gene has CDR1 MGHRA and CDR2 YSYEKL. The length of the CDR3 is 18 residues. J lost 0 bases, V lost 5 bases, and 10 bases had no gene match.

The J gene is TRBJ1-2, the V gene TRBV6-5, with 7 bases fitting TRBD1. This CDR3 has 12 amino acids. V lost 0 bases to trimming and J lost 8 bases; unmatched junction nucleotides: 0. CDR1 MNHEY and CDR2 SVGAGI come from the germline V gene. DNA of the CDR3: TGTGCCAGCAGTTACTCACAGGGGGGCTACACCTTC. Translated, it gives CASSYSQGGYTF.

The V gene is TRBV28, the J gene TRBJ2-4, with D possibly TRBD1 on 5 matching bases. The CDR3 contains 14 residues. Germline CDR1 MDHEN, CDR2 SYDVKM. V lost 7 bases to trimming and J lost 8 bases, with 18 bases between them. The chain's CDR3 is CASTPIGVGYIQYF. CDR3 DNA sequence: TGTGCCAGCACCCCGATAGGGGTTGGCTACATTCAGTACTTC.

V gene TRBV5-1 combines with J gene TRBJ1-1; 9 bases fit TRBD1. Germline loops: CDR1 SGHRS, CDR2 YFSETQ. The CDR3 spans 15 residues. Trimming at V came to 0 bases and at J to 11 bases, leaving 11 bases not matched to a gene. This CDR3 reads CASSLAGDRGEKAFF. CDR3 DNA sequence: TGCGCCAGCAGCTTGGCGGGAGACAGGGGGGAAAAGGCTTTCTTT.

The chain links TRBV7-2 to TRBJ1-2, with 11 nucleotides matching TRBD1. The CDR3 is made up of 17 amino acids. The junction had 12 bases not matched to a gene; V was cut back by 5 bases and J by 4 bases. Germline V lookup: CDR1 SGHTA, CDR2 FQGNSA. CDR3 sequence: CASSARTGGNRVYGYTF. The CDR3 DNA is TGTGCCAGCAGCGCCAGGACAGGGGGCAATCGAGTCTATGGCTACACCTTC.

This rearrangement joins TRBV2 to TRBJ1-4, with TRBD1 as a possible D gene (6 bases). CDR1 is SNHLY and CDR2 is FYNNEI in the germline V gene. The CDR3 extends over 15 amino acids. Trimming stripped 7 bases from V and 8 bases from J, with 20 bases between. CDR3 sequence reads: CASTLSSGAREKLFF. CDR3 sequence (DNA): TGTGCCAGCACCCTTAGTTCAGGGGCGAGGGAAAAACTGTTTTTT. Using reference TRBV2 and TRBJ1-4 for the parts outside the CDR3, the full variable domain is EPEVTQTPSHQVTQMGQEVILRCVPISNHLYFYWYRQILGQKVEFLVSFYNNEISEKSEIFDDQFSVERPDGSNFTLKIRSTKLEDSAMYFCASTLSSGAREKLFFGSGTQLSVL.

V usage is TRBV6-1 and J usage is TRBJ1-2; D gene ambiguous. In germline, CDR1 is MNHNS, CDR2 SASEGT. V was shortened by 0 bases and J by 3 bases, with 11 bases between the two germline ends. The length of the CDR3 is 15 residues. DNA for the CDR3: TGTGCCAGCAGTGAAGCGTCAGGAGATTACTATGGCTACACCTTC. It translates to CASSEASGDYYGYTF.

Details on this clone: The identical CDR3 is also encoded by other nucleotide sequences in the sample. The chain is built from TRBV28 and TRBJ2-7, with 8 nucleotides matching TRBD1. Trimming at V came to 2 bases and at J to 2 bases, leaving 2 bases not matched to a gene. Germline lookup yields CDR1 MDHEN and CDR2 SYDVKM. The CDR3 covers 14 residues. As DNA, the CDR3 is TGTGCCAGCAGTTTAGGACAGGGACCCTACGAGCAGTACTTC. It specifies CASSLGQGPYEQYF.

In regard to this clone: This specimen includes other DNA sequences encoding the same CDR3. This rearrangement joins TRBV28 to TRBJ1-1, with a weak D call TRBD1 (6 bases). Germline V lookup: CDR1 MDHEN, CDR2 SYDVKM. Trimming stripped 2 bases from V and 3 bases from J, with 7 bases between. The CDR3 consists of 13 residues. CDR3 sequence reads: CASSLRGYTEAFF. In DNA form, the CDR3 reads TGTGCCAGCAGTTTAAGGGGGTACACTGAAGCTTTCTTT.